This T cell receptor (beta chain) was sequenced in a study of early T cells in non-severe SARS-CoV-2 infection (dated by TCRdb to 2020 to 2023). In terms of the full investigation: Bulk RNA from unsorted whole blood was used for TCR sequencing, so alpha and beta chains could not be paired.

What the study reported, not specific to this receptor: VDJdb matching was skewed toward anti-spike CD8 responses and likely underestimated virus-specific expansions by missing private and CD4 specificities.

This was a case-control study nested in a cohort of healthcare workers in London, UK, who had nasopharyngeal swab PCR tests and blood samples taken every week. Healthcare workers were enrolled in the week of the UK lockdown, from 23 to 31 March 2020, and were followed every week for up to roughly 15 weeks. Library creation used 5' RACE. TCRdb shows the sequencer as NextSeq 500. In the TCR library protocol, unique molecular identifiers were attached to individual cDNA molecules to correct for PCR bias and sequencing error. Both TCR alpha and beta chains were sequenced, and tight co-correlation was observed between alpha and beta sequence abundances in each sample. As for the original processing: V gene, J gene and CDR3 annotation of TCR sequences was performed with Decombinator V4. TCRs were defined as expanded if a significant change between any two time points was detected under a Poisson model with p below 0.0001. Abundances of TCRs were expressed as counts per million after normalisation to the total number of TCRs sequenced in each sample. MAIT TCRs were defined by TRAV1-2 paired with TRAJ12, TRAJ20 or TRAJ33, and iNKT TCRs by TRAV10 paired with TRAJ18. VDJdb, accessed on 1 November 2021, was searched for TCRs annotated for CMV, EBV and SARS-CoV-2, and TCRs annotated for more than one antigen were excluded. TCRdb reanalyzed the raw reads on its own, using fastp at Q25 for trimming and MiXCR for clone calling, and kept in-frame beta chains. Rows are unified per CDR3 protein, each entry keeping the most common DNA and genes. The V and J calls and clone size are TCRdb's, not the authors'. The sample data list roughly 100,000 distinct CDR3 sequences, and about an eighth of these were observed just once. The top ten clonotypes cover about 6% of the sample.

This clonotype came up many times. Its antigen remains unidentified. The record has no base qualities; no much larger clone is one base away. V and J are truncated by 3 bases and 3 bases respectively, leaving an intervening sequence of 14 bases. The CDR3 numbers 15 residues from cysteine through phenylalanine. The kept DNA is CDR3 alone, 45 bases in frame from the first base. CDR1 and CDR2, per the germline V gene, are MDHEN and SYDVKM. Recombination linked TRBV28 to TRBJ1-1, with the D segment identity uncertain. The clonotype originates from an adult who was a healthcare worker with PCR-confirmed SARS-CoV-2 infection or an uninfected control (not recorded which). Sequenced material: whole blood. The sequenced DNA: TGTGCCAGCAGTTTCCCCGGTCGGGGAGACACTGAAGCTTTCTTT. The resulting protein is CASSFPGRGDTEAFF.